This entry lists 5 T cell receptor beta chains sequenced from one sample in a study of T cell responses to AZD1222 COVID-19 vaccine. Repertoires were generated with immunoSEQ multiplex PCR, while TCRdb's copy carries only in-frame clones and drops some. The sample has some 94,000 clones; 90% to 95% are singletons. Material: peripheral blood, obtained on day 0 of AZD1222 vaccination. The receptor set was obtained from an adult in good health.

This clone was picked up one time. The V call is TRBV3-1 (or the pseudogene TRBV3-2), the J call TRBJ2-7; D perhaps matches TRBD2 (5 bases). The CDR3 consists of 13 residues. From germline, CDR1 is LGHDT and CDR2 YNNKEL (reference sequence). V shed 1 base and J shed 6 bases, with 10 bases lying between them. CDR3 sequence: CASSQVKAAEQYF. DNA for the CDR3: TGTGCCAGCAGCCAAGTAAAAGCGGCCGAGCAGTACTTC.

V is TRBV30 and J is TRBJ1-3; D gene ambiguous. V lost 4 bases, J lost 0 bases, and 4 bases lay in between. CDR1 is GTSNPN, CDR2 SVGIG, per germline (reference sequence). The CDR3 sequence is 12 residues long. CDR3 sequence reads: CAWTLSGNTIYF. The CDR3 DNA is TGTGCCTGGACGCTCTCTGGAAACACCATATATTTT.

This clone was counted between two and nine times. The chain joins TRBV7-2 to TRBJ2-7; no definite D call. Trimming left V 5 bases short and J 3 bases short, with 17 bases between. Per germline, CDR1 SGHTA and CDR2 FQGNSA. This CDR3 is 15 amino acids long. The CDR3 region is CASSPVAVSYYEQYF. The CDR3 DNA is TGTGCCAGCAGCCCCGTCGCAGTCTCTTACTACGAGCAGTACTTC.

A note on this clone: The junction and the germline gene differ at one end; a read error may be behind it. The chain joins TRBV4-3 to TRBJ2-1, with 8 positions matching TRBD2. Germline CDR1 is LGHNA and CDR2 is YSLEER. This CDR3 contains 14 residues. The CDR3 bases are TGCGCCAGCAGCCAAGAGGAACGGGAGGGCCCTCGGGTCTTC. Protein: CASSQEEREGPRVF.

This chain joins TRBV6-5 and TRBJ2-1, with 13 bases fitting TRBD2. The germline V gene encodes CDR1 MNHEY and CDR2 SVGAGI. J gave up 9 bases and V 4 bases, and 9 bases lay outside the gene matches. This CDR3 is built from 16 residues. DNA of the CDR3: TGTGCCAGCAGTTCCAGACTAGCGGGAGGAGTGGGTGAGCAGTTCTTC. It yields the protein CASSSRLAGGVGEQFF.